The clone carrying this TCR beta chain has only a few counts. Its antigen is not known. The ends were cut back, 4 bases at V and 1 base at J, with 7 bases in the middle. This CDR3 spans 12 amino acids. CDR1 and CDR2 (germline): SQVTM, ANQGSEA. The sample originates from a study of T cells in Graves' hyperthyroidism and ophthalmopathy. General study results and limits: From stable hyperthyroidism, ophthalmopathy was set apart by a 13 V-J model. Most thyroid clonotypes that were expanded above 0.001 also turned up in blood.

Amplification of TCR beta CDR3 regions was performed using RNA transcripts as template. The HTBI primer set was used in a first-round RT-PCR of the TCR CDR3. TCRdb independently ran MiXCR on the multiplex PCR reads; one entry per CDR3 protein. The sample records about 540,000 distinct CDR3 sequences, roughly 50% being singletons. If no ophthalmopathy progression occurred within 18 months, Graves' hyperthyroidism was stable. Disease duration under 2 months; hyperthyroidism patients were aged 18 to 65. The sequencing sample was made of peripheral blood or thyroid tissue (not recorded which). The clonotype was recovered from a woman under 30 with Graves' hyperthyroidism. This chain connects TRBV29-1 to TRBJ1-2, with D possibly being TRBD1 (6 bases). CDR3 sequence reads: CSVGTDNYGYTF. CDR3 nucleotide sequence: TGCAGCGTTGGGACAGATAACTATGGCTACACCTTC.